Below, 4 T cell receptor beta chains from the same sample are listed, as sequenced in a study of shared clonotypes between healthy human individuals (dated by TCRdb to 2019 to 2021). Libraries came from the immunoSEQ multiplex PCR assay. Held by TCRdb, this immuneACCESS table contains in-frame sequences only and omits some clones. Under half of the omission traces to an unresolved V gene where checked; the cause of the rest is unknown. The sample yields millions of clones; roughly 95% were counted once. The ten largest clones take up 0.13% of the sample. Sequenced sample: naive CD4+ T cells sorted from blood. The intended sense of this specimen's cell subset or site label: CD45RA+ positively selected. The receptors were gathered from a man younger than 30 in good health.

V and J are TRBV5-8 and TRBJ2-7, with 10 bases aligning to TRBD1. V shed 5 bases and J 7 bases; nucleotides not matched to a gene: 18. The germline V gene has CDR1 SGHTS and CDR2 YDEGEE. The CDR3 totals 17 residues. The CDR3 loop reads CASRRDRGEMLAREQYF. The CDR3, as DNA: TGTGCCAGCAGAAGGGACAGGGGCGAAATGCTCGCGCGAGAGCAGTACTTC. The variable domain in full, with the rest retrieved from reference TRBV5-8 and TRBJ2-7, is EAGVTQSPTHLIKTRGQQATLRCSPISGHTSVYWYQQALGLGLQFLLWYDEGEERNRGNFPPRFSGRQFPNYSSELNVNALELEDSALYLCASRRDRGEMLAREQYFGPGTRLTVT.

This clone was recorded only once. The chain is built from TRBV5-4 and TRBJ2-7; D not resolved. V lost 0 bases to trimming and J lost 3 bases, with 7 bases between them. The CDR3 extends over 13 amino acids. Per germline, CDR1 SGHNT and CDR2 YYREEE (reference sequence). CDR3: CASSLGMDYEQYF. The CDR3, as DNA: TGTGCCAGCAGCTTGGGGATGGACTACGAGCAGTACTTC. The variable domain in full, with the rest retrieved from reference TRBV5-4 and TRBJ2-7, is ETGVTQSPTHLIKTRGQQVTLRCSSQSGHNTVSWYQQALGQGPQFIFQYYREEENGRGNFPPRFSGLQFPNYSSELNVNALELDDSALYLCASSLGMDYEQYFGPGTRLTVT.

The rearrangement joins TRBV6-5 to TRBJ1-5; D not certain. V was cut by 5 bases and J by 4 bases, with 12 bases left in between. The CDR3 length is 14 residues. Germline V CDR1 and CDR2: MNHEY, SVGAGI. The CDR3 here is CASSARQVNQPQHF. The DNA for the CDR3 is TGTGCCAGCAGTGCAAGGCAGGTTAATCAGCCCCAGCATTTT.

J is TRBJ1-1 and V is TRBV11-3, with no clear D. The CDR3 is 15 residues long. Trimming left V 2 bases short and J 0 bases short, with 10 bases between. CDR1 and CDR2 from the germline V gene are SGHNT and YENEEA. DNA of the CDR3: TGTGCCAGCAGCTTATCGTCAGGAATGAACACTGAAGCTTTCTTT. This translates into CASSLSSGMNTEAFF. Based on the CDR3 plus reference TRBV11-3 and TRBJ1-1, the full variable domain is EAGVVQSPRYKIIEKKQPVAFWCNPISGHNTLYWYLQNLGQGPELLIRYENEEAVDDSQLPKDRFSAERLKGVDSTLKIQPAELGDSAVYLCASSLSSGMNTEAFFGQGTRLTVV.